Presented here are 20 T cell receptor beta chains from one specimen sequenced in a study of T cell repertoires in cytomegalovirus infection. These receptors' antigens are unknown. From the reads, TCRdb called clonotypes with MiXCR, one entry per CDR3 protein. The sample contains about 100,000 distinct CDR3 sequences, roughly 40% of which appear only once. The sample consisted of CD8+ T cells from cultured PBMCs, taken from culture after CMV antigen stimulation. The receptors were gathered from a human donor in good health (CMV status not recorded). Some clones in this sample may be carry-over from other donors' samples.

The chain links TRBV7-9 to TRBJ2-7; 15 bases are shared with TRBD2. The V segment lost 5 bases and the J segment 3 bases; nucleotides outside the gene matches: 5. CDR3 size: 16 residues. Per germline, CDR1 SEHNR and CDR2 FQNEAQ (reference sequence). In nucleotides, the CDR3 is TGTGCCAGCAGCGGGACTAGCGGGGGGCCTCACTACGAGCAGTACTTC. This sequence encodes CASSGTSGGPHYEQYF.

V is TRBV7-2 and J is TRBJ2-1; D may be TRBD2 (6 bases). The germline V gene has CDR1 SGHTA and CDR2 FQGNSA. The CDR3 extends over 15 amino acids. V gave up 5 bases and J gave up 7 bases, with 18 bases separating them. The CDR3 loop is CASSKWGVDGNEQFF. The DNA of the CDR3 is TGTGCCAGCAGCAAATGGGGGGTAGACGGGAATGAGCAGTTCTTC. The full variable domain, rest sourced from reference TRBV7-2 and TRBJ2-1, is GAGVSQSPSNKVTEKGKDVELRCDPISGHTALYWYRQSLGQGLEFLIYFQGNSAPDKSGLPSDRFSAERTGGSVSTLTIQRTQQEDSAVYLCASSKWGVDGNEQFFGPGTRLTVL.

This clonotype came up a few times. A much bigger clone sits one base away, suggesting this may be a read error. The genes are TRBV7-9 and TRBJ1-2; D is ambiguous. The germline V gene has CDR1 SEHNR and CDR2 FQNEAQ (reference sequence). Between the trimmed V and J ends, which lost 0 bases and 3 bases, there was a span of 2 bases. This CDR3 contains 12 residues. The CDR3: CASSLAYYGYTF. The CDR3 DNA reads as TGTGCCAGCAGCTTAGCCTACTATGGCTACACCTTC.

The chain is built from TRBV7-9 and TRBJ1-3; D might be TRBD1 (5 bases). CDR1 is SEHNR, CDR2 FQNEAQ, per germline (reference sequence). The CDR3 has 15 residues. The CDR3 region is CAAGPRDLSGNTIYF. In nucleotides, the CDR3 is TGTGCAGCAGGGCCTCGGGACCTCTCTGGAAACACCATATATTTT. Drawing the rest from reference TRBV7-9 and TRBJ1-3, the complete variable domain is DTGVSQNPRHKITKRGQNVTFRCDPISEHNRLYWYRQTLGQGPEFLTYFQNEAQLEKSRLLSDRFSAERPKGSFSTLEIQRTEQGDSAMYLCAAGPRDLSGNTIYFGEGSWLTVV.

In its sample, this clonotype was seen many times. The chain is built from TRBV6-5 and TRBJ1-1; no definite D call. The V gene's germline CDR1 is MNHEY and CDR2 SVGAGI. The CDR3 is made up of 11 amino acids. V lost 2 bases and J lost 8, with 6 bases in between. In nucleotides, the CDR3 is TGTGCCAGCAGTTACGCGGAGGAAGCTTTCTTT. Its protein product is CASSYAEEAFF.

A few counts support this clonotype. The V call is TRBV4-1, the J call TRBJ1-1; TRBD1 matches at 7 bases. The CDR3 contains 13 residues. Germline V CDR1 and CDR2: MGHRA, YSYEKL. V shed 4 bases and J 4 bases; nucleotides not matched to a gene: 3. The CDR3 nucleotides are TGCGCCAGCAGCCTGACAGGGACCACTGAAGCTTTCTTT. Protein: CASSLTGTTEAFF.

V is TRBV7-2 and J is TRBJ2-3; D possibly corresponds to TRBD2 (7 bases). This CDR3 has 15 amino acids. Per the germline V gene, CDR1 is SGHTA and CDR2 is FQGNSA. V lost 1 base, J lost 5 bases, and 13 bases lay in between. CDR3 loop: CASSLVGGGGDTQYF. In nucleotides, the CDR3 is TGTGCCAGCAGCTTAGTGGGCGGGGGCGGAGATACGCAGTATTTT.

This chain links TRBV7-6 with TRBJ2-7; tentative D call: TRBD2 (6 bases). The V and J ends lost 5 bases and 0 bases respectively, with 17 bases between them. CDR3 length equals 16 residues. Per the germline V gene, CDR1 is SGHVS and CDR2 is FNYEAQ. The CDR3 nucleotides are TGTGCCAGCAGCCGGAGGGCCGTTGTAAACTCCTACGAGCAGTACTTC. Translated: CASSRRAVVNSYEQYF.

In this sample, this clonotype turned up a few times. The rearrangement links TRBV7-2 to TRBJ2-5; 8 bases fit TRBD1. The CDR3 extends over 15 amino acids. The J segment lost 5 bases and the V segment lost 8 bases, leaving 13 bases of the junction unmatched. The germline V gene has CDR1 SGHTA and CDR2 FQGNSA. In DNA, the CDR3 is TGTGCCAGCGGTTGGGAGGACAGGGTTTGGGAGACCCAGTACTTC. It yields the protein CASGWEDRVWETQYF.

In its sample, this clonotype was seen many times. V usage is TRBV6-2 or TRBV6-3 and J usage is TRBJ2-2; D uncertain. This CDR3 contains 15 residues. Germline V gene lookup returns CDR1 MNHEY and CDR2 SVGEGT. Deletions cut 0 bases from V and 1 base from J, with 6 bases between. The CDR3 reads CASSYSVLNTGELFF. The CDR3 nucleotides are TGTGCCAGCAGTTACTCAGTACTGAACACCGGGGAGCTGTTTTTT.

This clonotype was counted between two and nine times. This sequence joins TRBV6-1 and TRBJ2-7; D is uncertain. Deletions cut 2 bases from V and 4 bases from J, with 15 bases between. The CDR3 is 15 amino acids. The V gene's germline CDR1 is MNHNS and CDR2 SASEGT. CDR3 protein: CASSEFFVRDYEQYF. The CDR3 DNA reads as TGTGCCAGCAGTGAATTTTTCGTCCGTGATTACGAGCAGTACTTC.

This chain uses TRBV19 with TRBJ1-6; 9 bases agree with TRBD1. From germline, CDR1 is LNHDA and CDR2 SQIVND (reference sequence). V lost 3 bases and J lost 9; bases outside the gene matches: 6. The CDR3 runs to 15 residues. CDR3 nucleotide sequence: TGTGCCAGTAGTATCTCTGGGACAGGGCCTTCACCCCTCCACTTT. It specifies CASSISGTGPSPLHF.

This clonotype occurred a few times. One junction end disagrees with the germline gene, perhaps due to a read error. This chain joins TRBV7-2 and TRBJ2-3, with D uncertain. Germline V CDR1 and CDR2: SGHTA, FQGNSA. This CDR3 is 13 amino acids long. The CDR3 DNA sequence: TGTGCCACCAGCGAGCTGATTCTAGATACGCAGTATTTT. Protein sequence: CATSELILDTQYF.

This rearrangement joins TRBV9 to TRBJ2-1; 8 bases are a match to TRBD1. This CDR3 comprises 11 residues. Looked up from germline, CDR1 is SGDLS and CDR2 is YYNGEE. V gave up 4 bases and J gave up 15 bases; unmatched junction bases: 6. CDR3 amino acids: CASSSGQALFF. The CDR3 bases are TGTGCCAGCAGCTCGGGACAGGCCCTGTTCTTC.

The chain employs TRBV27 and TRBJ2-2; a possible D gene is TRBD1 (6 bases). The CDR3 totals 15 residues. V dropped 3 bases and J dropped 2 bases, with 10 bases sitting between them. Per germline, CDR1 MNHEY and CDR2 SMNVEV (reference sequence). The chain's CDR3 is CASSFWGTNTGELFF. The CDR3 DNA sequence: TGTGCCAGCAGTTTTTGGGGGACAAACACCGGGGAGCTGTTTTTT.

As for this clonotype: Compared with germline, one end of the junction differs, possibly owing to a read error. The chain combines TRBV12-3 or TRBV12-4 with TRBJ1-2; 10 bases align to TRBD1. The CDR3 consists of 9 residues. CDR3 nucleotide sequence: TGTGCCACCGAGTGGACAGGGGGCTTC. This codes for CATEWTGGF.

The J gene is TRBJ2-1, the V gene TRBV12-3 or TRBV12-4, with 11 bases aligning to TRBD1. CDR3 length: 14 residues. V shed 6 bases and J 6 bases; nucleotides not matched to a gene: 4. CDR3 DNA: TGTGCCAGCAGCCACGGGACAGGGGGCAATGAGCAGTTCTTC. Residues: CASSHGTGGNEQFF.

This clonotype occurred a few times. The chain carries TRBV12-3 or TRBV12-4 and TRBJ2-5, with TRBD2 matching over 8 bases. The trim removed 8 bases at V and 2 bases at J, leaving 13 bases unmatched. The CDR3 is 16 amino acids. In DNA form, the CDR3 reads TGTGCCAGCGGGGCCTCGGGGGGGCCGCGGCAAGAGACCCAGTACTTC. Its protein product is CASGASGGPRQETQYF.

The V and J genes are TRBV4-1 and TRBJ2-7; 7 bases line up with TRBD1. Per germline, CDR1 MGHRA and CDR2 YSYEKL. There are 14 residues in the CDR3. J was trimmed by 5 bases and V by 2 bases; bases with no gene match: 6. The CDR3 DNA reads as TGCGCCAGCAGCCAAAGAGATAGGGGGCACGAGCAGTACTTC. It specifies CASSQRDRGHEQYF.

The chain couples TRBV27 to TRBJ2-1, with 9 bases matching TRBD2. CDR1 and CDR2 (germline): MNHEY, SMNVEV (reference sequence). The CDR3 runs to 15 residues. J was trimmed by 2 bases and V by 4 bases; bases with no gene match: 3. CDR3 region: CASSWSGGPYNEQFF. The CDR3 region has the DNA TGTGCCAGCAGTTGGAGCGGGGGGCCCTACAATGAGCAGTTCTTC.